The present TCR beta chain was sequenced within a study of Ad26.COV2.S vaccination and SARS-CoV-2 variants. The data were produced by immunoSEQ multiplex PCR, yet TCRdb's version contains in-frame clones alone and is incomplete. The repertoire holds some 180,000 clones, with around 90% as singletons. This TCR was recovered from a human donor who had recovered from COVID-19. The sequencing used peripheral blood, collected after recovery from COVID-19.

The CDR3 DNA sequence: TGTGCCAGCAGTGATAGGGTATACACCGGGGAGCTGTTTTTT. Its protein product is CASSDRVYTGELFF. This chain connects TRBV2 to TRBJ2-2; unclear D gene. The germline V gene has CDR1 SNHLY and CDR2 FYNNEI. The V and J ends lost 3 bases and 3 bases respectively, with 8 bases between them. The CDR3 is 14 residues long.